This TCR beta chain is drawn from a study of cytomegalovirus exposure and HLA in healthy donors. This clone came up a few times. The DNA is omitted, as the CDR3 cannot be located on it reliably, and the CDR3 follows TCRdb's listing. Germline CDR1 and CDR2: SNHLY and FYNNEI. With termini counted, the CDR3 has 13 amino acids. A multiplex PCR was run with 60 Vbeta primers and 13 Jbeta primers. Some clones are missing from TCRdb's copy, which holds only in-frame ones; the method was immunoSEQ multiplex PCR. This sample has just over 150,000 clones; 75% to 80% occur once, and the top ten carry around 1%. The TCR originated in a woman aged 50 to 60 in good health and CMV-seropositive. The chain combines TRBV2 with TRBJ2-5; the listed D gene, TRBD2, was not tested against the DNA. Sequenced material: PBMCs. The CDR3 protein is CASSVASGALGYF.